The text below deals with one T cell receptor (beta chain). The antigen remains unidentified. This entry comes from a study of metastatic and nonmetastatic thyroid tumors. On the study more broadly: Blood and tumor or nodule tissue repertoires from malignant and benign thyroid patients were compared.

Points from the study as a whole: Reported TCR beta diversity, measured in blood and tumor, was significantly higher for malignant thyroid tumors than for benign nodules.

TCRdb re-processed the PCR reads through MiXCR. The sample shows 4,000 or so clones, around 30% of them seen only once. Prior to thyroid surgery, none of the patients had received any treatment. Per the germline V gene, CDR1 is SGHTS and CDR2 is YDEGEE. CDR3 length: 14 residues. V was shortened by 8 bases and J by 5 bases, with 18 bases between the two germline ends. The sequenced sample was adjacent normal tissue. The sequence was obtained from a male donor with papillary thyroid cancer or a benign thyroid nodule (not recorded which). Some clones in this sample may be carry-over from other donors' samples. V is TRBV5-8 and J is TRBJ2-3; D remains unclear. The DNA for the CDR3 is TGTGCCAGTATCTCCCCGCTGGAAGGAGATACGCAGTATTTT. Its translation is CASISPLEGDTQYF. Using reference TRBV5-8 and TRBJ2-3 for the parts outside the CDR3, the full variable domain is EAGVTQSPTHLIKTRGQQATLRCSPISGHTSVYWYQQALGLGLQFLLWYDEGEERNRGNFPPRFSGRQFPNYSSELNVNALELEDSALYLCASISPLEGDTQYFGPGTRLTVL.